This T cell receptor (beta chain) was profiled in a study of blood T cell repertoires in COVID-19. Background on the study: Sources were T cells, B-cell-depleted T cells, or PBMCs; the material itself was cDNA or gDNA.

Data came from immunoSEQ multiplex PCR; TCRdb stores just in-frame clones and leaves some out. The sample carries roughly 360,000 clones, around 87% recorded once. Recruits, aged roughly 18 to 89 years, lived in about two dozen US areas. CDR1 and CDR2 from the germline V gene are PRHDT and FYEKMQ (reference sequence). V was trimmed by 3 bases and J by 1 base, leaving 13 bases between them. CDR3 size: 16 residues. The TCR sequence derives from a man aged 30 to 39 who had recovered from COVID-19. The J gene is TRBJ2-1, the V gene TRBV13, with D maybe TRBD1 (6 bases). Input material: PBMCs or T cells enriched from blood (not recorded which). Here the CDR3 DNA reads TGTGCCAGCAGCTTCGACAGACAGGTATCCTACAATGAGCAGTTCTTC. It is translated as CASSFDRQVSYNEQFF.